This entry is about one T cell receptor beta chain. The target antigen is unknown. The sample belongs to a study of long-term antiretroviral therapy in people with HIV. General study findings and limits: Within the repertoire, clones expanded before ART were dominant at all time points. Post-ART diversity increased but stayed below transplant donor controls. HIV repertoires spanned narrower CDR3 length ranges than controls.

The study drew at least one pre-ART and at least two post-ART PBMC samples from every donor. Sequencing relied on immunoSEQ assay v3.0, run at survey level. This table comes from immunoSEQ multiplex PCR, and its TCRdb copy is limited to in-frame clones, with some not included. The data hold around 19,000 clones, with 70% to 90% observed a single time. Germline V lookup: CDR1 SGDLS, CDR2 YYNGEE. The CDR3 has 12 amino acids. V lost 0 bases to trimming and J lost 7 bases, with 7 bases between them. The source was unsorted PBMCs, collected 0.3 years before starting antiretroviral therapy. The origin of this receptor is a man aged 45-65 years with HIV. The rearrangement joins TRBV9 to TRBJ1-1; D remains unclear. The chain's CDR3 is CASSVADHEAFF. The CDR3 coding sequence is TGTGCCAGCAGCGTAGCGGATCATGAAGCTTTCTTT.